The 23 T cell receptor beta chains in this list originate from one sample, sequenced in a study of Graves' ophthalmopathy and Graves' hyperthyroidism. RNA transcripts served as template for amplifying TCR beta CDR3 sequences. Investigators did first-round RT-PCR with HTBI primers, then second-round multiplex PCR. MiXCR, applied by TCRdb to the multiplex PCR reads, yields one record per CDR3 protein. The table includes about 160,000 distinct CDR3 sequences, roughly 37% detected once. The sequencing sample was made of peripheral blood. The receptor source for this set is a middle-aged woman with Graves' ophthalmopathy.

The sample holds many counts of this clonotype. The chain has TRBV10-3 and TRBJ1-1; 8 bases agree with TRBD1. The CDR3 length is 14 residues. V shed 6 bases, J shed 3 bases, and the junction held 6 bases outside the gene matches. Germline CDR1 reads ENHRY; CDR2 reads SYGVKD. This CDR3 is CAIRPGGSDTEAFF. CDR3 sequence (DNA): TGTGCCATCAGACCAGGGGGCTCGGACACTGAAGCTTTCTTT.

This clonotype was observed many times. The V call is TRBV6-5, the J call TRBJ2-5, with D uncertain. V was cut by 0 bases and J by 4 bases, with 6 bases left in between. The germline CDR1 and CDR2 sequences are MNHEY and SVGAGI. The CDR3 runs 13 residues. The CDR3 loop reads CASSYSAGETQYF. CDR3 DNA: TGTGCCAGCAGTTACTCCGCTGGAGAGACCCAGTACTTC.

This chain connects TRBV6-1 to TRBJ1-5; D ambiguous. Germline V gene data show CDR1 as MNHNS and CDR2 as SASEGT. The ends were cut back, 3 bases at V and 1 base at J, with 7 bases in the middle. CDR3 length: 14 amino acids. For the CDR3, the DNA is TGTGCCAGCAGTGAGGGAGGAAGCAATCAGCCCCAGCATTTT. This codes for CASSEGGSNQPQHF.

This clonotype was detected only a few times. The chain combines TRBV7-9 with TRBJ2-7; the D gene is possibly TRBD1 (5 bases). The CDR3 spans 14 residues. Trimming shortened V by 3 bases and J by 5 bases, and 14 bases separated the two germline ends. The germline V gene has CDR1 SEHNR and CDR2 FQNEAQ (reference sequence). CDR3 sequence: CASSFGQGKDEQYF. Written as DNA, the CDR3 is TGTGCCAGCAGCTTCGGGCAGGGCAAGGACGAGCAGTACTTC. The whole variable domain, remainder taken from reference TRBV7-9 and TRBJ2-7, is DTGVSQNPRHKITKRGQNVTFRCDPISEHNRLYWYRQTLGQGPEFLTYFQNEAQLEKSRLLSDRFSAERPKGSFSTLEIQRTEQGDSAMYLCASSFGQGKDEQYFGPGTRLTVT.

The genes are TRBV24-1 and TRBJ2-7, with D possibly matching TRBD2 (6 bases). The CDR3 extends over 18 amino acids. Per the germline V gene, CDR1 is KGHDR and CDR2 is SFDVKD. V shed 3 bases and J shed 0 bases, with 20 bases lying between them. The CDR3 region is CATSDGGESGASSYEQYF. The CDR3 DNA follows: TGTGCCACCAGTGATGGGGGTGAGTCGGGAGCCTCCTCCTACGAGCAGTACTTC.

This clonotype occurred many times. V gene TRBV7-2 combines with J gene TRBJ1-2; no clear D. The CDR3 has 13 residues. V was clipped by 1 base and J by 7 bases, with 10 bases between them. Germline CDR1 is SGHTA and CDR2 is FQGNSA. CDR3 amino acids: CASSLETEFGYTF. CDR3 DNA sequence: TGTGCCAGCAGCTTAGAAACAGAATTTGGCTACACCTTC.

The V gene is TRBV29-1, the J gene TRBJ1-5; D is undetermined. The CDR3 sequence is 13 residues long. CDR1 and CDR2 (germline): SQVTM, ANQGSEA. Trimming took 4 bases from V and 0 from J, leaving 7 bases between them. This CDR3 is CSVVQASNQPQHF. Here the CDR3 DNA reads TGCAGCGTTGTTCAAGCTAGCAATCAGCCCCAGCATTTT.

This clonotype appeared a single time. The chain joins TRBV19 to TRBJ1-1; no clear D gene. The CDR3 has 15 amino acids. Trimming stripped 7 bases from V and 2 bases from J, with 17 bases between. Per the germline V gene, CDR1 is LNHDA and CDR2 is SQIVND (reference sequence). Here the CDR3 reads CASTSPWQENTEAFF. DNA for the CDR3: TGTGCCAGTACTTCCCCCTGGCAGGAAAACACTGAAGCTTTCTTT.

The chain combines TRBV28 with TRBJ2-5, with D possibly TRBD2 on 6 matching bases. CDR3 length: 16 residues. Per the germline V gene, CDR1 is MDHEN and CDR2 is SYDVKM. Trimming cost V 4 bases and J 5 bases, with 20 bases left between them. CDR3 residues: CASSSGEVSKEETQYF. The CDR3 coding sequence is TGTGCCAGCAGTTCGGGGGAAGTCTCAAAGGAGGAGACCCAGTACTTC.

In this sample, this clonotype turned up many times. This chain joins TRBV6-5 and TRBJ1-2; D gene uncertain. Per germline, CDR1 MNHEY and CDR2 SVGAGI. The germline V and J ends were trimmed by 2 bases and 2 bases, with 9 bases remaining between them. This CDR3 is built from 14 residues. CDR3 coding DNA: TGTGCCAGCAGTTACGGGCAGCTAAACTATGGCTACACCTTC. It codes for CASSYGQLNYGYTF.

This clonotype came up many times. The V gene is TRBV11-1, the J gene TRBJ2-7; 9 bases are shared with TRBD1. There are 15 residues in the CDR3. Germline assignment: CDR1 SGHAT and CDR2 FQDESV (reference sequence). With 2 bases clipped from V and 6 bases from J, the junction kept 8 bases outside the gene matches. As DNA, the CDR3 is TGTGCCAGCAGCTTATTCGGGACAGGGATTGGCGAGCAGTACTTC. Translated: CASSLFGTGIGEQYF.

This chain links TRBV6-1 with TRBJ2-5, with 12 bases that match TRBD2. The V gene's germline CDR1 is MNHNS and CDR2 SASEGT. Germline trimming cut 4 bases from V and 4 bases from J; bases unmatched to any gene: 1. The CDR3 extends over 14 amino acids. CDR3 sequence: CASSAGLAGETQYF. For the CDR3, the DNA is TGTGCCAGCAGTGCGGGACTAGCGGGAGAGACCCAGTACTTC.

The CDR3 DNA follows: TGTGCCAGCGCTGGGGGTGCCTTCTATGGCTACACCTTC. Translation gives CASAGGAFYGYTF. This chain joins TRBV19 and TRBJ1-2, with D tentatively TRBD1 (5 bases). V lost 9 bases, J lost 4 bases, and 15 bases lay in between. Germline values: CDR1 LNHDA, CDR2 SQIVND (reference sequence). The CDR3 runs to 13 residues.

This clonotype was counted at least ten times. The chain recombines TRBV28 with TRBJ2-7, with 9 bases matching TRBD1. Germline V gene lookup returns CDR1 MDHEN and CDR2 SYDVKM. The CDR3 loop spans 15 amino acids. V lost 1 base and J lost 6; bases outside the gene matches: 7. The CDR3: CASSLSGTGLGEQYF. The DNA of the CDR3 is TGTGCCAGCAGTTTATCGGGGACAGGGTTGGGCGAGCAGTACTTC.

This clonotype was detected many times. This chain joins TRBV28 and TRBJ2-7; D not resolved. The V and J ends lost 6 bases and 5 bases respectively, with 8 bases between them. CDR1 and CDR2 from the germline V gene are MDHEN and SYDVKM. The CDR3 is made up of 11 amino acids. In DNA, the CDR3 is TGTGCCAGCAGCCTCCGGAACGAGCAGTACTTC. Protein: CASSLRNEQYF.

This clonotype was detected many times. V is TRBV7-9 and J is TRBJ2-2, with 12 bases matching TRBD2. J lost 5 bases, V lost 4 bases, and 2 bases had no gene match. Looked up from germline, CDR1 is SEHNR and CDR2 is FQNEAQ (reference sequence). The CDR3 spans 15 residues. The CDR3: CASSSTSGRTGELFF. The CDR3 bases are TGTGCCAGCAGCTCGACTAGCGGGAGAACCGGGGAGCTGTTTTTT.

This clonotype has ten or more counts. The chain carries TRBV13 and TRBJ1-1, with a tentative D call TRBD1 (5 bases). From germline, CDR1 is PRHDT and CDR2 FYEKMQ (reference sequence). The V and J ends lost 5 bases and 0 bases respectively, with 16 bases between them. This CDR3 is built from 16 residues. The CDR3: CASSAQGSVMNTEAFF. DNA for the CDR3: TGTGCCAGCAGCGCCCAGGGTTCAGTCATGAACACTGAAGCTTTCTTT.

This clonotype was seen a handful of times. The chain recombines TRBV19 with TRBJ2-5; 11 nucleotides match TRBD2. CDR3 length: 15 residues. Germline CDR1 reads LNHDA; CDR2 reads SQIVND (reference sequence). V lost 5 bases to trimming and J lost 2 bases; unmatched junction nucleotides: 4. The CDR3, as DNA: TGTGCCAGTAGTGAACTAGCGGGGGTACAAGAGACCCAGTACTTC. Protein: CASSELAGVQETQYF.

This clonotype has ten or more counts. This chain connects TRBV12-5 to TRBJ2-7; D is tentatively TRBD1 or TRBD2 (5 bases each). The CDR3 loop spans 16 amino acids. V lost 11 bases to trimming and J lost 0 bases, with 23 bases between them. Germline CDR1 and CDR2: LGHNT and FRNRAP. CDR3 protein: CAPPGPGIPSSYEQYF. CDR3 in DNA: TGTGCTCCCCCGGGACCAGGGATCCCTAGCTCCTACGAGCAGTACTTC.

This clonotype was picked up many times. The chain joins TRBV29-1 to TRBJ1-2; no reliable D call. In germline, CDR1 is SQVTM, CDR2 ANQGSEA. This CDR3 region has 12 residues. Trimming cost V 2 bases and J 2 bases, with 6 bases left between them. For the CDR3, the DNA is TGCAGCGTTGAACAGAGGAACTATGGCTACACCTTC. This translates into CSVEQRNYGYTF.

This clonotype has ten or more counts. The V and J genes are TRBV20-1 and TRBJ1-1; D may be TRBD1 (6 bases). Germline assignment: CDR1 DFQATT and CDR2 SNEGSKA (reference sequence). Trimming took off 4 bases at V and 5 bases at J, with 17 bases between the two ends. CDR3 length: 14 residues. CDR3 in amino acids: CSAIPWGLGTEAFF. The CDR3 DNA follows: TGCAGTGCTATCCCCTGGGGGCTCGGGACTGAAGCTTTCTTT.

This clonotype was observed at least ten times. The chain carries TRBV7-9 and TRBJ1-5, with TRBD1 identical over 9 bases. V was clipped by 1 base and J by 7 bases; unmatched bases: 8. The germline V gene has CDR1 SEHNR and CDR2 FQNEAQ (reference sequence). The CDR3 spans 16 residues. The CDR3 DNA follows: TGTGCCAGCAGCTTAGGGACCGGGACAGGGCTCCAGCCCCAGCATTTT. This gives the protein CASSLGTGTGLQPQHF. The full variable domain, rest sourced from reference TRBV7-9 and TRBJ1-5, is DTGVSQNPRHKITKRGQNVTFRCDPISEHNRLYWYRQTLGQGPEFLTYFQNEAQLEKSRLLSDRFSAERPKGSFSTLEIQRTEQGDSAMYLCASSLGTGTGLQPQHFGDGTRLSIL.

This clonotype was recorded once. The chain combines TRBV28 with TRBJ1-1, with 9 bases matching TRBD1. Losses at the gene ends were 6 bases for V and 1 base for J; bases not matched to a gene: 9. This CDR3 has 16 amino acids. CDR1 is MDHEN and CDR2 is SYDVKM in the germline V gene. DNA of the CDR3: TGTGCCAGCAGGGTGTCCGGGACAGGGACGAACACTGAAGCTTTCTTT. This translates into CASRVSGTGTNTEAFF.